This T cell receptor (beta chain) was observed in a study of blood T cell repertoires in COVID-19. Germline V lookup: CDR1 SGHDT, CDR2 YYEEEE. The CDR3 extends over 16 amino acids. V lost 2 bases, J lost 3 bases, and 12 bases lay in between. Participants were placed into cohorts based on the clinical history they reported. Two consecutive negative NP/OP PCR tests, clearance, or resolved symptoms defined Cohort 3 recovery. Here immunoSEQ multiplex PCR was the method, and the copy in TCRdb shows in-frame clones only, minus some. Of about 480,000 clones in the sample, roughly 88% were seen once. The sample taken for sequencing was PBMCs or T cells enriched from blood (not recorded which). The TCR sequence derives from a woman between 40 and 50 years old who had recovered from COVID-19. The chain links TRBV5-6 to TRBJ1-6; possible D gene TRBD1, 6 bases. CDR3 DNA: TGTGCCAGCAGCTTCGACAGGCGAAGCTATAATTCACCCCTCCACTTT. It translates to CASSFDRRSYNSPLHF.